The 32 T cell receptor beta chains below were found in one sample sequenced in a study of Tregs in tolerant kidney transplant recipients. The nonmyeloablative bone marrow transplants came from related graft donors, with transient mixed chimerism. Measured with immunoSEQ multiplex PCR; TCRdb has only the in-frame clones, and not every one. The profile covers 50,000 to 65,000 clones, with approximately 87% appearing a single time and 3.8% taken by the ten largest. Sequenced material: CD4+ T cells from blood (PBMCs), taken 6 months after the transplant. These receptors were collected from a human patient who received a combined kidney and bone marrow transplant. The graft donor may account for some of the T cells.

The rearrangement joins TRBV27 to TRBJ2-2, with 9 bases that match TRBD1. CDR1 MNHEY and CDR2 SMNVEV come from the germline V gene (reference sequence). This CDR3 comprises 15 residues. J gave up 4 bases and V 5 bases, and 5 bases lay outside the gene matches. The DNA of the CDR3 is TGTGCCAGCAGTCTCGGGACAGGGACCACCGGGGAGCTGTTTTTT. This encodes CASSLGTGTTGELFF.

The gene calls are TRBV27 and TRBJ2-1, with TRBD2 matching 9 bases. The CDR3 extends over 16 amino acids. CDR1 and CDR2 from the germline V gene are MNHEY and SMNVEV (reference sequence). V was pared by 10 bases and J by 4 bases, with 14 bases of the junction left unmatched. The CDR3 DNA reads as TGTGCCACACGCCCTAGGGGCGGGAGGGTTTACAATGAGCAGTTCTTC. Translation gives CATRPRGGRVYNEQFF.

The V gene is TRBV9, the J gene TRBJ2-3; 8 bases agree with TRBD2. This CDR3 is 16 amino acids long. Trimming removed 4 bases from V and 1 base from J; junction bases left unmatched: 8. Germline V CDR1 and CDR2: SGDLS, YYNGEE. The CDR3 is CASSPWVSGGTDTQYF. The DNA of the CDR3 is TGTGCCAGCAGCCCATGGGTTAGCGGGGGCACAGATACGCAGTATTTT. Drawing the rest from reference TRBV9 and TRBJ2-3, the complete variable domain is DSGVTQTPKHLITATGQRVTLRCSPRSGDLSVYWYQQSLDQGLQFLIQYYNGEERAKGNILERFSAQQFPDLHSELNLSSLELGDSALYFCASSPWVSGGTDTQYFGPGTRLTVL.

The chain is built from TRBV6-1 and TRBJ1-1, with D perhaps TRBD1 (5 bases). Trimming took off 6 bases at V and 7 bases at J, with 18 bases between the two ends. The germline CDR1 and CDR2 sequences are MNHNS and SASEGT. The CDR3 runs to 14 residues. CDR3 DNA: TGTGCCAGCAGGTTGACCAGGGAGGTGGGTGAAGCTTTCTTT. Translation: CASRLTREVGEAFF.

The chain links TRBV7-2 to TRBJ2-2, with D perhaps matching TRBD1 (5 bases). The germline V gene encodes CDR1 SGHTA and CDR2 FQGNSA. The CDR3 totals 13 residues. Deletions cut 1 base from V and 12 bases from J, with 12 bases between. The CDR3 here is CASSLERRVKLFF. Written as DNA, the CDR3 is TGTGCCAGCAGCTTAGAGCGCAGGGTGAAGCTGTTTTTT.

The V call is TRBV6-5, the J call TRBJ2-1, with D possibly matching TRBD2 (7 bases). Trimming shortened V by 6 bases and J by 1 base, and 10 bases separated the two germline ends. Germline V CDR1 and CDR2: MNHEY, SVGAGI. The CDR3 runs to 14 residues. The CDR3 DNA follows: TGTGCCAGCAGCGGGGGGCTGTCCTACAATGAGCAGTTCTTC. It specifies CASSGGLSYNEQFF.

This rearrangement joins TRBV5-1 to TRBJ2-7; unclear D gene. V shed 4 bases and J shed 1 base, with 6 bases lying between them. This CDR3 region has 12 residues. Per germline, CDR1 SGHRS and CDR2 YFSETQ. The CDR3 bases are TGCGCCAGCAGCCTACCTTCCTACGAGCAGTACTTC. The encoded protein is CASSLPSYEQYF. Variable domain in full (rest from reference TRBV5-1 and TRBJ2-7): KAGVTQTPRYLIKTRGQQVTLSCSPISGHRSVSWYQQTPGQGLQFLFEYFSETQRNKGNFPGRFSGRQFSNSRSEMNVSTLELGDSALYLCASSLPSYEQYFGPGTRLTVT.

This clone came up once. The chain joins TRBV6-7 to TRBJ2-7, with 11 bases fitting TRBD1. TRBV6-7 is placed among ORFs of uncertain function. CDR3 length: 17 residues. J lost 3 bases, V lost 2 bases, and 9 bases had no gene match. The CDR3 reads CASSYTSRDRGFYEQYF. As DNA, the CDR3 is TGTGCCAGCAGTTACACCTCCCGGGACAGGGGGTTCTACGAGCAGTACTTC.

This chain links TRBV10-3 with TRBJ2-2; tentative D call: TRBD1 (6 bases). The CDR3 loop spans 16 amino acids. The germline V gene has CDR1 ENHRY and CDR2 SYGVKD. The V end was cut by 4 bases, the J end by 2 bases, with 14 bases between. CDR3 region: CAISGRDKVNTGELFF. As DNA, the CDR3 is TGTGCCATCAGTGGCCGGGACAAGGTTAACACCGGGGAGCTGTTTTTT.

The chain employs TRBV6-6 and TRBJ2-7; D is ambiguous. CDR3 size: 12 residues. Germline V gene lookup returns CDR1 MNHNY and CDR2 SVGAGI (reference sequence). V was cut by 6 bases and J by 3 bases, with 9 bases left in between. The CDR3 loop is CASSHPGYEQYF. CDR3 in DNA: TGTGCCAGCAGCCACCCGGGCTACGAGCAGTACTTC.

The chain joins TRBV15 to TRBJ2-1; D possibly corresponds to TRBD2 (5 bases). The V end lost 0 bases, the J end lost 2 bases, and 20 bases lay between the germline ends. The germline V gene has CDR1 LNHNV and CDR2 YYDKDF (reference sequence). There are 19 residues in the CDR3. The CDR3 DNA reads TGTGCCACCAGCAGAGATCGGAATATTCTAGCCCGCCCCTACAATGAGCAGTTCTTC. Protein sequence: CATSRDRNILARPYNEQFF.

The V and J genes are TRBV6-1 and TRBJ2-7; 14 bases match TRBD2. V shed 7 bases, J shed 1 base, and the junction held 3 bases outside the gene matches. The CDR3 covers 15 residues. CDR1 and CDR2 from the germline V gene are MNHNS and SASEGT. The CDR3 region has the DNA TGTGCCAGCATCCGGACTAGCGGGAGGTCCTACGAGCAGTACTTC. Amino acid sequence: CASIRTSGRSYEQYF.

The rearrangement links TRBV13 to TRBJ2-5, with D perhaps matching TRBD2 (6 bases). This CDR3 is 15 amino acids long. The germline V and J ends were trimmed by 5 bases and 0 bases, with 13 bases remaining between them. Germline CDR1 and CDR2: PRHDT and FYEKMQ (reference sequence). As DNA, the CDR3 is TGTGCCAGCAGCAACCTACGGGAGTACCAAGAGACCCAGTACTTC. Residues: CASSNLREYQETQYF.

CDR3 loop: CASSRQEINQPQHF. DNA of the CDR3: TGTGCCAGTAGTAGACAGGAGATCAATCAGCCCCAGCATTTT. The rearrangement uses TRBV19 and TRBJ1-5, with a tentative D call TRBD1 (6 bases). V was clipped by 4 bases and J by 3 bases, with 10 bases between them. The CDR3 has 14 residues. Germline CDR1 reads LNHDA; CDR2 reads SQIVND (reference sequence).

The chain has TRBV7-9 and TRBJ2-1, with unresolved D. CDR3 length equals 15 residues. V was shortened by 2 bases and J by 9 bases, with 17 bases between the two germline ends. Per the germline V gene, CDR1 is SEHNR and CDR2 is FQNEAQ (reference sequence). CDR3 nucleotide sequence: TGTGCCAGCAGCTTAAGTCTCAACTACATGGCTGAGCAGTTCTTC. Protein: CASSLSLNYMAEQFF.

V gene TRBV7-8 combines with J gene TRBJ2-5; a possible D gene is TRBD1 (6 bases). CDR3 length: 15 amino acids. V was pared by 3 bases and J by 3 bases, with 14 bases between. The V gene's germline CDR1 is SGHVS and CDR2 FQNEAQ. CDR3 nucleotide sequence: TGTGCCAGCAGCTTGAGCCGGACAGCCAAAGAGACCCAGTACTTC. Protein: CASSLSRTAKETQYF.

This chain uses TRBV28 with TRBJ2-1; 8 bases fit TRBD2. This CDR3 is built from 16 residues. Germline V gene sequence: CDR1 MDHEN, CDR2 SYDVKM. V lost 5 bases, J lost 9 bases, and 15 bases stayed unmatched. DNA for the CDR3: TGTGCCAGCAGTAACCCCGGGAGGGATATTTTGGGTGAGCAGTTCTTC. Its translation: CASSNPGRDILGEQFF.

The chain has TRBV6-6 and TRBJ2-3; possible D gene TRBD2, 5 bases. From germline, CDR1 is MNHNY and CDR2 SVGAGI (reference sequence). With 2 bases removed from V and 3 bases from J, the gap between germline ends came to 6 bases. CDR3 size: 13 residues. CDR3 loop: CASSYRGTDTQYF. DNA of the CDR3: TGTGCCAGCAGTTACCGGGGAACAGATACGCAGTATTTT.

V is TRBV9 and J is TRBJ2-1; 14 nucleotides align to TRBD2. Trimming took 4 bases from V and 7 from J; bases not matched to a gene: 13. The germline gives CDR1 SGDLS, CDR2 YYNGEE. The CDR3 loop spans 18 amino acids. The CDR3 DNA reads TGTGCCAGCAGCCCCAACCCCGGGACTAGCGGGAGTCTTAATGAGCAGTTCTTC. This sequence encodes CASSPNPGTSGSLNEQFF.

The V gene is TRBV28, the J gene TRBJ1-1; TRBD1 aligns across 9 bases. The V gene's germline CDR1 is MDHEN and CDR2 SYDVKM. The CDR3 extends over 16 amino acids. J was trimmed by 5 bases and V by 7 bases; bases with no gene match: 14. The CDR3 bases are TGTGCCAGCAAGGCCCAAACAGGGGGCGGGGGTACTGAAGCTTTCTTT. Its protein product is CASKAQTGGGGTEAFF.

V usage is TRBV29-1 and J usage is TRBJ2-5; TRBD1 agrees at 8 bases. The V gene end was trimmed by 5 bases and the J gene end by 7 bases; junction bases not matched to a gene: 12. Germline CDR1 and CDR2: SQVTM and ANQGSEA. This CDR3 comprises 14 residues. CDR3 region: CSVTTGQARWTQYF. CDR3 bases: TGCAGCGTTACTACGGGACAGGCACGTTGGACCCAGTACTTC. The full variable domain, with the rest looked up from reference TRBV29-1 and TRBJ2-5, is SAVISQKPSRDICQRGTSLTIQCQVDSQVTMMFWYRQQPGQSLTLIATANQGSEATYESGFVIDKFPISRPNLTFSTLTVSNMSPEDSSIYLCSVTTGQARWTQYFGPGTRLLVL.

The J gene is TRBJ2-7, the V gene TRBV30; TRBD2 might be the D (6 bases). This CDR3 comprises 13 residues. Germline CDR1 reads GTSNPN; CDR2 reads SVGIG (reference sequence). V was pared by 0 bases and J by 3 bases, with 9 bases between. The chain's CDR3 is CAWSVNSGYEQYF. The CDR3 bases are TGTGCCTGGAGTGTCAATAGCGGCTACGAGCAGTACTTC.

V gene TRBV6-1 combines with J gene TRBJ2-5, with TRBD1 identical over 8 bases. TRBJ2-7 matches the DNA end more closely, so the J call is doubtful. CDR3 size: 16 residues. Germline values: CDR1 MNHNS, CDR2 SASEGT. Written as DNA, the CDR3 is TGTGCCAGCAGTGCGAATACCGGGACAGGAGGTAACGAGCAGTACTTC. Protein: CASSANTGTGGNEQYF.

This chain links TRBV9 with TRBJ2-2; D ambiguous. The germline V gene has CDR1 SGDLS and CDR2 YYNGEE. This CDR3 has 18 residues. Trimming stripped 0 bases from V and 2 bases from J, with 17 bases between. The CDR3 sequence: CASSVDRSRQINTGELFF. DNA of the CDR3: TGTGCCAGCAGCGTAGATCGGTCGCGGCAGATAAACACCGGGGAGCTGTTTTTT.

The chain is built from TRBV19 and TRBJ2-3; possibly TRBD2 for D (5 bases). From germline, CDR1 is LNHDA and CDR2 SQIVND (reference sequence). V lost 4 bases and J 4 bases, leaving 18 bases between the germline ends. The CDR3 runs to 16 residues. CDR3 coding DNA: TGTGCCAGTAGTAGCCCGGACTGGTATAGGGCAGATACGCAGTATTTT. It encodes CASSSPDWYRADTQYF.

The chain couples TRBV7-9 to TRBJ2-3; no firm D call. The V end lost 1 base, the J end lost 8 bases, and 7 bases lay between the germline ends. Germline values: CDR1 SEHNR, CDR2 FQNEAQ (reference sequence). The CDR3 consists of 12 residues. The CDR3 DNA sequence: TGTGCCAGCAGCTTAGGGCATTTTACGCAGTATTTT. Translated: CASSLGHFTQYF.

The chain has TRBV5-4 and TRBJ1-4; D might be TRBD1 (6 bases). Deletions cut 0 bases from V and 6 bases from J, with 9 bases between. The CDR3 runs 14 residues. Germline CDR1 reads SGHNT; CDR2 reads YYREEE (reference sequence). The CDR3 nucleotides read TGTGCCAGCAGCTTGGAACAGGGCTATGAAAAACTGTTTTTT. Translated: CASSLEQGYEKLFF.

The chain is built from TRBV2 and TRBJ2-3; 8 bases are shared with TRBD2. Germline V lookup: CDR1 SNHLY, CDR2 FYNNEI. The junction had 4 bases not matched to a gene; V was cut back by 3 bases and J by 2 bases. The CDR3 consists of 15 residues. CDR3 sequence (DNA): TGTGCCAGCAGTGATAGCGGGGTGGCCACAGATACGCAGTATTTT. Protein product: CASSDSGVATDTQYF.

This clone was detected only once. This chain uses TRBV2 with TRBJ2-7; D possibly corresponds to TRBD2 (7 bases). The ends were cut back, 3 bases at V and 2 bases at J, with 17 bases in the middle. Germline CDR1 SNHLY, CDR2 FYNNEI. The CDR3 runs to 16 residues. This chain's CDR3 is CASSDLGGARTYEQYF. The DNA of the CDR3 is TGTGCCAGCAGTGATTTAGGGGGGGCGCGAACCTACGAGCAGTACTTC.

This rearrangement joins TRBV5-1 to TRBJ2-7; 10 nucleotides match TRBD1. V was pared by 4 bases and J by 0 bases, with 7 bases of the junction left unmatched. CDR3 length: 16 amino acids. CDR1 is SGHRS and CDR2 is YFSETQ in the germline V gene. For the CDR3, the DNA is TGCGCCAGCAGCCCACGGACAGGGGGGATCTCCTACGAGCAGTACTTC. Translating it yields CASSPRTGGISYEQYF.

This clone was picked up one time. The V gene is TRBV14, the J gene TRBJ2-7, with 12 bases fitting TRBD2. This CDR3 comprises 16 residues. The ends lost 2 bases at V and 7 bases at J; junction bases unmatched: 9. In germline, CDR1 is SGHDN, CDR2 FVKESK. The CDR3 DNA is TGTGCCAGCAGCCAACTCGGACTAGCGGGGCACCTGGAGCAGTACTTC. Protein product: CASSQLGLAGHLEQYF.

The chain combines TRBV20-1 with TRBJ2-1, with TRBD2 matching 8 bases. The CDR3 has 11 residues. Germline assignment: CDR1 DFQATT and CDR2 SNEGSKA (reference sequence). The CDR3 nucleotides are TGCGGCGGGACTAGATACAATGAGCAGTTCTTC. Protein sequence: CGGTRYNEQFF.